This entry lists 26 T cell receptor beta chains sequenced from one sample in a study of long-term antiretroviral therapy in people with HIV (dated by TCRdb to 2022 to 2024). The immunoSEQ hsTCRB v3.0 assay was used at survey level resolution for TRB variable region sequencing. The clones in this table, taken by TCRdb from immuneACCESS, are in-frame only. Not every clone is retained; where verified, under half of the shortfall comes from an unresolved V gene, and the cause of the rest is unknown. Here the sample has roughly 50,000 clones; about 86% occur a single time. Clones ranked in the top ten supply around 3.2% of the sample. This material consisted of unsorted PBMCs, taken 0.8 years after starting antiretroviral therapy. The source of these receptors is a woman in her late teens or twenties with HIV.

The chain joins TRBV12-5 to TRBJ1-2; 9 bases align to TRBD1. V was clipped by 5 bases and J by 4 bases; unmatched bases: 11. Germline CDR1 is LGHNT and CDR2 is FRNRAP. This CDR3 is 16 amino acids long. CDR3 sequence reads: CASGPDNRGLSYGYTF. CDR3 coding DNA: TGTGCTAGTGGTCCGGACAACAGGGGGCTTAGCTATGGCTACACCTTC.

This clone was seen a few times. The chain couples TRBV19 to TRBJ1-2; D uncertain. In germline, CDR1 is LNHDA, CDR2 SQIVND (reference sequence). Trimming pared 0 bases from V and 8 bases from J, leaving 16 bases between. The CDR3 covers 15 residues. The CDR3 sequence: CASSIDKSGFGGYTF. CDR3 DNA: TGTGCCAGTAGTATAGATAAGTCCGGGTTCGGGGGCTACACCTTC.

The chain is built from TRBV7-3 and TRBJ2-3, with D perhaps TRBD2 (6 bases). The V gene's germline CDR1 is SGHTA and CDR2 FQGTGA. The V and J ends lost 4 bases and 0 bases respectively, with 17 bases between them. There are 17 residues in the CDR3. The CDR3 coding sequence is TGTGCCAGCAGCTCTACCGGGTACGGGGGTAGCACAGATACGCAGTATTTT. This encodes CASSSTGYGGSTDTQYF.

The chain has TRBV7-9 and TRBJ2-3, with 8 bases fitting TRBD1. Germline V gene sequence: CDR1 SEHNR, CDR2 FQNEAQ (reference sequence). Trimming cost V 4 bases and J 4 bases; bases outside gene matches: 4. The CDR3 contains 14 residues. In nucleotides, the CDR3 is TGTGCCAGCAGCTGGACAGGGTTGGCAGATACGCAGTATTTT. Its protein is CASSWTGLADTQYF.

This chain uses TRBV6-1 with TRBJ1-3, with no clear D. This CDR3 has 17 amino acids. Germline V gene sequence: CDR1 MNHNS, CDR2 SASEGT. V was clipped by 2 bases and J by 8 bases, with 22 bases between them. The CDR3: CASSELPSPPVPDTIYF. DNA for the CDR3: TGTGCCAGCAGTGAACTCCCCAGTCCCCCAGTACCGGACACCATATATTTT.

The chain recombines TRBV7-3 with TRBJ1-2; D is possibly TRBD1 (5 bases). The CDR3 runs to 13 residues. CDR1 and CDR2 from the germline V gene are SGHTA and FQGTGA. Trimming pared 0 bases from V and 8 bases from J, leaving 10 bases between. CDR3 nucleotide sequence: TGTGCCAGCAGCTTAACAGGACAAGACGGCTACACCTTC. Translated: CASSLTGQDGYTF.

This chain connects TRBV10-3 to TRBJ2-3, with TRBD2 matching 7 bases. After removal of 0 bases from V and 1 base from J, the junction contained 10 bases not matched to a gene. The CDR3 covers 18 residues. Germline loops: CDR1 ENHRY, CDR2 SYGVKD. The CDR3 is CAISESVGAGLRTDTQYF. The CDR3 bases are TGTGCCATCAGTGAGTCCGTGGGCGCGGGACTACGCACAGATACGCAGTATTTT.

There are a few counts of this clone. The rearrangement joins TRBV2 to TRBJ1-4, with D tentatively TRBD1 (6 bases). The germline CDR1 and CDR2 sequences are SNHLY and FYNNEI. Trimming removed 6 bases from V and 7 bases from J, with 18 bases in between. The CDR3 runs to 15 residues. The CDR3 loop is CASRDSLRIFEKLFF. The CDR3 DNA follows: TGTGCCAGCAGGGACAGCCTCCGAATATTTGAAAAACTGTTTTTT.

This chain connects TRBV28 to TRBJ1-1; D uncertain. Per the germline V gene, CDR1 is MDHEN and CDR2 is SYDVKM. The CDR3 has 15 amino acids. Deletions cut 5 bases from V and 0 bases from J, with 13 bases between. The CDR3 reads CASSDGLFMNTEAFF. The CDR3 coding sequence is TGTGCCAGCAGTGATGGCCTATTCATGAACACTGAAGCTTTCTTT.

V and J are TRBV28 and TRBJ1-5; 7 bases are a match to TRBD1. V lost 6 bases, J lost 10 bases, and 15 bases stayed unmatched. CDR1 MDHEN and CDR2 SYDVKM come from the germline V gene. The CDR3 contains 15 residues. The DNA of the CDR3 is TGTGCCAGCAGCAGTTCAGACAGGGTGAATCCTCCCCAGCATTTT. Protein sequence: CASSSSDRVNPPQHF.

The chain employs TRBV7-3 and TRBJ2-4; 9 bases agree with TRBD1. The CDR3 is 14 amino acids. V lost 5 bases and J lost 4; bases outside the gene matches: 3. Germline CDR1 reads SGHTA; CDR2 reads FQGTGA. CDR3 amino acids: CASSRGTGKNIQYF. As DNA, the CDR3 is TGTGCCAGCAGCCGGGGGACAGGGAAAAACATTCAGTACTTC.

V and J are TRBV15 and TRBJ1-5, with D perhaps TRBD1 (6 bases). Germline V gene lookup returns CDR1 LNHNV and CDR2 YYDKDF (reference sequence). CDR3 length: 13 amino acids. The germline V and J ends were trimmed by 6 bases and 2 bases, with 8 bases remaining between them. CDR3 residues: CATRGQGNQPQHF. The CDR3 region has the DNA TGTGCCACCAGGGGACAAGGCAATCAGCCCCAGCATTTT.

This clone was found a few times. V is TRBV27 and J is TRBJ1-1, with a tentative D call TRBD1 (5 bases). Germline loops: CDR1 MNHEY, CDR2 SMNVEV (reference sequence). V was cut by 5 bases and J by 7 bases, with 17 bases left in between. CDR3 length equals 14 residues. Here the CDR3 DNA reads TGTGCCAGCAGTCCCACGGGGACTCAATTTGAAGCTTTCTTT. This translates into CASSPTGTQFEAFF.

In this sample, this clone turned up a few times. The rearrangement joins TRBV19 to TRBJ2-7, with TRBD2 matching 13 bases. Trimming at V came to 3 bases and at J to 4 bases, leaving 3 bases not matched to a gene. This CDR3 spans 15 amino acids. Germline CDR1 is LNHDA and CDR2 is SQIVND (reference sequence). The CDR3: CASSIGTSGIYEQYF. The CDR3 DNA reads TGTGCCAGTAGTATCGGGACTAGCGGGATTTACGAGCAGTACTTC.

This sequence joins TRBV6-5 and TRBJ2-3, with a possible D match to TRBD1 (5 bases). The CDR3 contains 16 residues. Germline loops: CDR1 MNHEY, CDR2 SVGAGI. The germline V and J ends were trimmed by 2 bases and 6 bases, with 18 bases remaining between them. CDR3 sequence (DNA): TGTGCCAGCAGTTACAGGTCGGGCAGGGTGGTGGATACGCAGTATTTT. Translated: CASSYRSGRVVDTQYF.

Here the CDR3 DNA reads TGTGCCAGCAGCCCGGGAGGACTAGCGGCCCCTGGTGATACGCAGTATTTT. As protein: CASSPGGLAAPGDTQYF. The rearrangement joins TRBV7-9 to TRBJ2-3; 10 bases map to TRBD2. Per the germline V gene, CDR1 is SEHNR and CDR2 is FQNEAQ (reference sequence). V gave up 5 bases and J gave up 6 bases; unmatched junction bases: 14. The CDR3 contains 17 residues.

The chain combines TRBV19 with TRBJ2-1, with D perhaps matching TRBD1 or TRBD2 (7 bases each). Germline lookup yields CDR1 LNHDA and CDR2 SQIVND (reference sequence). Trimming took 7 bases from V and 4 from J, leaving 32 bases between them. The CDR3 is 20 amino acids. The CDR3 loop is CASTKRGGGSFSGTYNEQFF. The CDR3 nucleotides are TGTGCCAGTACCAAACGAGGGGGCGGGAGCTTCTCCGGGACATACAATGAGCAGTTCTTC.

This clone was observed a single time. This chain uses TRBV5-1 with TRBJ1-1, with 11 bases fitting TRBD1. V shed 0 bases, J shed 3 bases, and the junction held 10 bases outside the gene matches. Germline CDR1 SGHRS, CDR2 YFSETQ. The CDR3 runs 18 residues. Here the CDR3 reads CASSLVYGQGAGDTEAFF. The CDR3 DNA reads as TGCGCCAGCAGCTTGGTTTACGGACAGGGGGCGGGGGACACTGAAGCTTTCTTT.

The chain links TRBV7-8 to TRBJ2-7; D possibly matches TRBD1 or TRBD2 (5 bases each). This CDR3 spans 15 amino acids. Germline lookup yields CDR1 SGHVS and CDR2 FQNEAQ. Deletions cut 1 base from V and 2 bases from J, with 12 bases between. This CDR3 is CASSLGWRGAYEQYF. The CDR3 DNA is TGTGCCAGCAGCTTAGGCTGGCGAGGGGCCTACGAGCAGTACTTC.

This sequence joins TRBV6-5 and TRBJ1-3; 9 bases line up with TRBD1. This CDR3 region has 14 residues. Trimming cost V 7 bases and J 2 bases; bases outside gene matches: 3. The germline V gene encodes CDR1 MNHEY and CDR2 SVGAGI. In DNA form, the CDR3 reads TGTGCCAGCACCCGGGACAGGGCTGGAAACACCATATATTTT. It encodes CASTRDRAGNTIYF.

The V and J genes are TRBV7-2 and TRBJ2-2; D call uncertain. V was pared by 5 bases and J by 4 bases, with 5 bases between. The germline CDR1 and CDR2 sequences are SGHTA and FQGNSA. There are 12 residues in the CDR3. CDR3 loop: CASSQSTGELFF. The DNA of the CDR3 is TGTGCCAGCAGCCAGAGCACCGGGGAGCTGTTTTTT.

The chain carries TRBV5-6 and TRBJ2-1, with 7 positions matching TRBD2. The CDR3 extends over 17 amino acids. Germline loops: CDR1 SGHDT, CDR2 YYEEEE. Trimming at V came to 5 bases and at J to 0 bases, leaving 11 bases not matched to a gene. In DNA form, the CDR3 reads TGTGCCAGCAGGTCCCTAGCGGCGGGTAGCTCCTACAATGAGCAGTTCTTC. Amino acids: CASRSLAAGSSYNEQFF.

This clone was found once. The chain is built from TRBV28 and TRBJ2-1, with 11 bases aligning to TRBD2. The CDR3 is made up of 16 amino acids. Trimming cost V 5 bases and J 2 bases; bases outside gene matches: 5. Germline lookup yields CDR1 MDHEN and CDR2 SYDVKM. In nucleotides, the CDR3 is TGTGCCAGCAGTCTTCTAGCGGGAGGAGCCTACAATGAGCAGTTCTTC. It codes for CASSLLAGGAYNEQFF.

The chain is built from TRBV6-5 and TRBJ2-3; D call uncertain. Germline V gene data show CDR1 as MNHEY and CDR2 as SVGAGI. The CDR3 covers 15 residues. Trimming took off 1 base at V and 0 bases at J, with 8 bases between the two ends. CDR3 in amino acids: CASSYLAASTDTQYF. CDR3 nucleotides: TGTGCCAGCAGTTACTTGGCTGCTAGCACAGATACGCAGTATTTT.

The chain couples TRBV7-2 to TRBJ2-1; the match to TRBD2 covers 11 bases. This CDR3 is 16 amino acids long. V was pared by 4 bases and J by 0 bases, with 2 bases of the junction left unmatched. Germline V gene data show CDR1 as SGHTA and CDR2 as FQGNSA. The CDR3 coding sequence is TGTGCCAGCAGCTCCGGACTAGCGGGCTCCTACAATGAGCAGTTCTTC. Encoded protein: CASSSGLAGSYNEQFF.

The chain recombines TRBV28 with TRBJ1-1, with D possibly being TRBD1 (6 bases). The CDR3 has 14 residues. The V end was cut by 5 bases, the J end by 1 base, with 11 bases between. Germline CDR1 MDHEN, CDR2 SYDVKM. The CDR3 DNA is TGTGCCAGCAGTCGGACAGAACCGAACACTGAAGCTTTCTTT. Its translation: CASSRTEPNTEAFF.